This entry lists 29 T cell receptor beta chains sequenced from one sample in a study of neoadjuvant anti-PD-1 for oral cavity cancer. The data were produced by immunoSEQ multiplex PCR, yet TCRdb's version contains in-frame clones alone and is incomplete. The sample carries fewer than 20,000 clones, less than 80% recorded once. The sequenced sample was PBMCs, obtained before nivolumab (anti-PD-1) treatment. The source of these receptors is a person between 40 and 85 years old with oral cavity squamous cell carcinoma.

The rearrangement joins TRBV6-1 to TRBJ2-7; tentatively, D is TRBD2 (5 bases). CDR3 length: 13 amino acids. Trimming took off 6 bases at V and 5 bases at J, with 14 bases between the two ends. Germline CDR1 MNHNS, CDR2 SASEGT. This chain's CDR3 is CASSVGLVDEQYF. CDR3 sequence (DNA): TGTGCCAGCAGCGTCGGACTCGTCGACGAGCAGTACTTC.

The chain is built from TRBV11-2 and TRBJ2-5, with a possible D match to TRBD2 (6 bases). The CDR3 contains 15 residues. With 3 bases removed from V and 0 bases from J, the gap between germline ends came to 11 bases. Germline CDR1 reads SGHAT; CDR2 reads FQNNGV. In DNA, the CDR3 is TGTGCCAGCAGCTTCGGTCTAGCGAACCAAGAGACCCAGTACTTC. It codes for CASSFGLANQETQYF.

V gene TRBV4-1 combines with J gene TRBJ2-6; D may be TRBD1 (5 bases). The germline CDR1 and CDR2 sequences are MGHRA and YSYEKL. The V and J ends lost 6 bases and 0 bases respectively, with 12 bases between them. The CDR3 is 16 amino acids. This CDR3 reads CASRGRDISGANVLTF. CDR3 nucleotides: TGCGCCAGCAGAGGCAGGGATATCTCTGGGGCCAACGTCCTGACTTTC.

CDR3 loop: CASRLGQGTDTQYF. In DNA, the CDR3 is TGTGCAAGTCGCTTAGGACAGGGCACAGATACGCAGTATTTT. J is TRBJ2-3 and V is TRBV12-2; TRBD1, as called in the table, went unchecked against the DNA. TRBV12-2 is marked as a pseudogene. CDR3 size: 14 residues.

The chain combines TRBV5-4 with TRBJ2-7; D gene unclear. V dropped 3 bases and J dropped 2 bases, with 18 bases sitting between them. CDR1 SGHNT and CDR2 YYREEE come from the germline V gene (reference sequence). CDR3 length: 16 amino acids. DNA of the CDR3: TGTGCCAGCAGCTCGGGCGGACGGCAAGAACCCTACGAGCAGTACTTC. Translated, it gives CASSSGGRQEPYEQYF.

The rearrangement joins TRBV10-3 to TRBJ1-5; perhaps TRBD1 as D (5 bases). Germline V gene lookup returns CDR1 ENHRY and CDR2 SYGVKD. V gave up 6 bases and J gave up 0 bases, with 6 bases separating them. The CDR3 is 13 residues long. CDR3 coding DNA: TGTGCCATCAGGGGGGATAGCAATCAGCCCCAGCATTTT. Amino acids: CAIRGDSNQPQHF.

This clone was seen more than once but under ten times. Here the CDR3 DNA reads TGTGCCAGCAGCCCTGGGTTCGGCTTTGGGGAGCAGTACTTC. It translates to CASSPGFGFGEQYF. The genes are TRBV28 and TRBJ2-7; D is ambiguous. Per germline, CDR1 MDHEN and CDR2 SYDVKM. V gave up 6 bases and J gave up 7 bases, with 19 bases separating them. This CDR3 has 14 residues.

The gene calls are TRBV5-1 and TRBJ2-3; D uncertain. The length of the CDR3 is 13 residues. V lost 4 bases and J 2 bases, leaving 8 bases between the germline ends. Germline V lookup: CDR1 SGHRS, CDR2 YFSETQ. The DNA for the CDR3 is TGCGCCAGCAGCCTACAATCCACAGATACGCAGTATTTT. This sequence encodes CASSLQSTDTQYF.

The rearrangement links TRBV5-1 to TRBJ1-2, with D perhaps matching TRBD1 (5 bases). The length of the CDR3 is 13 residues. CDR1 and CDR2 (germline): SGHRS, YFSETQ. V lost 5 bases, J lost 5 bases, and 13 bases lay in between. CDR3 protein: CASRGTESYGYTF. CDR3 in DNA: TGCGCCAGCAGGGGGACCGAGTCTTATGGCTACACCTTC.

This sequence joins TRBV6-1 and TRBJ1-1, with D possibly matching TRBD1 (5 bases). V lost 2 bases to trimming and J lost 1 base, with 11 bases between them. The germline V gene has CDR1 MNHNS and CDR2 SASEGT. There are 15 residues in the CDR3. CDR3 sequence (DNA): TGTGCCAGCAGTGAAATGGTCACAGGGAACACTGAAGCTTTCTTT. Its translation is CASSEMVTGNTEAFF.

The chain links TRBV27 to TRBJ2-1; D remains unclear. CDR3 length equals 13 residues. In germline, CDR1 is MNHEY, CDR2 SMNVEV (reference sequence). V lost 6 bases and J lost 1, with 7 bases in between. CDR3 region: CASRDTSYNEQFF. In DNA, the CDR3 is TGTGCCAGCAGAGACACATCCTACAATGAGCAGTTCTTC.

The rearrangement joins TRBV6-1 to TRBJ1-2, with D unclear. The CDR3 has 13 residues. The V gene's germline CDR1 is MNHNS and CDR2 SASEGT. V lost 3 bases to trimming and J lost 2 bases, with 7 bases between them. The CDR3 nucleotides are TGTGCCAGCAGTGATCGGCTGAACTATGGCTACACCTTC. Protein sequence: CASSDRLNYGYTF.

This chain joins TRBV27 and TRBJ2-7; tentative D call: TRBD1 (5 bases). Trimming removed 6 bases from V and 3 bases from J, with 6 bases in between. Germline CDR1 reads MNHEY; CDR2 reads SMNVEV (reference sequence). The CDR3 runs to 11 residues. CDR3 residues: CASRDNYEQYF. The CDR3 DNA reads TGTGCCAGCAGGGACAACTACGAGCAGTACTTC.

The gene calls are TRBV7-8 and TRBJ2-3; the D call may be TRBD1 or TRBD2 (6 bases each). V was pared by 5 bases and J by 4 bases, with 19 bases between. The CDR3 is 16 residues long. The germline V gene encodes CDR1 SGHVS and CDR2 FQNEAQ. CDR3 residues: CASSPSRGGRADTQYF. CDR3 nucleotides: TGTGCCAGCAGCCCTTCGAGAGGGGGGCGCGCAGATACGCAGTATTTT. The full variable domain, completed using reference TRBV7-8 and TRBJ2-3, is GAGVSQSPRYKVAKRGQDVALRCDPISGHVSLFWYQQALGQGPEFLTYFQNEAQLDKSGLPSDRFFAERPEGSVSTLKIQRTQQEDSAVYLCASSPSRGGRADTQYFGPGTRLTVL.

This clone was found once. The CDR3 bases are TGTGCCAGCAGTCCAGACAGTCTTTCGGTGGGGGAACTGTTTTTT. This translates into CASSPDSLSVGELFF. V gene TRBV27 combines with J gene TRBJ1-4, with D possibly matching TRBD1 (5 bases). Per the germline V gene, CDR1 is MNHEY and CDR2 is SMNVEV (reference sequence). V lost 5 bases and J 12 bases, leaving 22 bases between the germline ends. The CDR3 is made up of 15 amino acids.

The chain couples TRBV5-1 to TRBJ2-5; D possibly matches TRBD1 or TRBD2 (5 bases each). Trimming pared 4 bases from V and 12 bases from J, leaving 19 bases between. The CDR3 is 13 residues long. Germline assignment: CDR1 SGHRS and CDR2 YFSETQ. Here the CDR3 DNA reads TGCGCCAGCAGCCCGGCATTGGGGACCTTAAAGTACTTC. This codes for CASSPALGTLKYF. Full variable domain (rest looked up from reference TRBV5-1 and TRBJ2-5): KAGVTQTPRYLIKTRGQQVTLSCSPISGHRSVSWYQQTPGQGLQFLFEYFSETQRNKGNFPGRFSGRQFSNSRSEMNVSTLELGDSALYLCASSPALGTLKYFGPGTRLLVL.

The J gene is TRBJ2-5, the V gene TRBV5-1; D gene ambiguous. Germline values: CDR1 SGHRS, CDR2 YFSETQ. V was cut by 1 base and J by 0 bases, with 10 bases left in between. The CDR3 is made up of 15 amino acids. This CDR3 reads CASSLYPGYQETQYF. The CDR3 nucleotides are TGCGCCAGCAGCTTGTATCCCGGGTACCAAGAGACCCAGTACTTC.

V gene TRBV4-1 combines with J gene TRBJ1-3, with D uncertain. With 1 base removed from V and 4 bases from J, the gap between germline ends came to 14 bases. Germline V gene lookup returns CDR1 MGHRA and CDR2 YSYEKL. This CDR3 has 16 residues. CDR3 sequence reads: CASSQGAAFFGNTIYF. CDR3 in DNA: TGCGCCAGCAGCCAAGGGGCCGCATTCTTCGGAAACACCATATATTTT.

The chain links TRBV6-5 to TRBJ1-2; 7 bases align to TRBD1. The V gene end was trimmed by 5 bases and the J gene end by 4 bases; junction bases not matched to a gene: 7. This CDR3 has 14 residues. The germline CDR1 and CDR2 sequences are MNHEY and SVGAGI. CDR3 residues: CASSQAGTAYGYTF. In nucleotides, the CDR3 is TGTGCCAGCAGTCAAGCCGGGACAGCCTATGGCTACACCTTC.

The gene calls are TRBV1 and TRBJ2-3; the table's D gene call, TRBD2, was not cross checked with the DNA. TRBV1 is a pseudogene locus. The CDR3 covers 17 residues. DNA of the CDR3: TGCACCAGCAGCCAAGTCTGGCGGGTTTCACCGGGTTATACGCAGTATTTT. Protein: CTSSQVWRVSPGYTQYF.

V is TRBV5-1 and J is TRBJ2-5, with 8 bases fitting TRBD1. The V gene end was trimmed by 2 bases and the J gene end by 7 bases; junction bases not matched to a gene: 13. Per the germline V gene, CDR1 is SGHRS and CDR2 is YFSETQ. The CDR3 extends over 16 amino acids. CDR3 sequence reads: CASSFPDRVGKGTQYF. The CDR3 nucleotides are TGCGCCAGCAGCTTCCCGGACAGGGTCGGGAAAGGGACCCAGTACTTC.

The chain joins TRBV29-1 to TRBJ1-3; D call uncertain. The CDR3 totals 12 residues. The V and J ends lost 3 bases and 2 bases respectively, with 5 bases between them. Germline loops: CDR1 SQVTM, CDR2 ANQGSEA. The CDR3 sequence is CSVETTGNTIYF. As DNA, the CDR3 is TGCAGCGTTGAGACTACTGGAAACACCATATATTTT.

The gene calls are TRBV6-1 and TRBJ1-2; D is undetermined. The CDR3 contains 15 residues. The V and J ends lost 0 bases and 5 bases respectively, with 13 bases between them. Germline V gives CDR1 MNHNS, CDR2 SASEGT. This CDR3 is CASSEAQTDLYGYTF. In DNA form, the CDR3 reads TGTGCCAGCAGTGAAGCACAGACCGACCTATATGGCTACACCTTC.

The V and J genes are TRBV7-2 and TRBJ1-3; 7 bases align to TRBD1. The V and J ends lost 2 bases and 4 bases, in that order; junction bases with no gene match: 2. This CDR3 has 14 residues. Germline V gives CDR1 SGHTA, CDR2 FQGNSA. The CDR3 is CASSLPGQGNTIYF. The CDR3 region has the DNA TGTGCCAGCAGCTTACCGGGACAGGGAAACACCATATATTTT. The full variable domain, with the rest looked up from reference TRBV7-2 and TRBJ1-3, is GAGVSQSPSNKVTEKGKDVELRCDPISGHTALYWYRQSLGQGLEFLIYFQGNSAPDKSGLPSDRFSAERTGGSVSTLTIQRTQQEDSAVYLCASSLPGQGNTIYFGEGSWLTVV.

This rearrangement joins TRBV7-9 to TRBJ2-7; maybe TRBD2 (7 bases). Trimming removed 3 bases at V and 7 bases at J, with 16 bases between. This CDR3 region has 14 residues. Per germline, CDR1 SEHNR and CDR2 FQNEAQ (reference sequence). CDR3 sequence (DNA): TGTGCCAGCAGCTTGGTGGGGGGGCTCCGAGAGCAGTACTTC. Residues: CASSLVGGLREQYF. Variable domain in full (rest from reference TRBV7-9 and TRBJ2-7): DTGVSQNPRHKITKRGQNVTFRCDPISEHNRLYWYRQTLGQGPEFLTYFQNEAQLEKSRLLSDRFSAERPKGSFSTLEIQRTEQGDSAMYLCASSLVGGLREQYFGPGTRLTVT.

The chain couples TRBV27 to TRBJ2-1; D perhaps matches TRBD2 (6 bases). From germline, CDR1 is MNHEY and CDR2 SMNVEV (reference sequence). The CDR3 contains 15 residues. V dropped 5 bases and J dropped 9 bases, with 20 bases sitting between them. The DNA for the CDR3 is TGTGCCAGCAGTCCCCAAGGACTACCGTCGAGTGAGCAGTTCTTC. The encoded protein is CASSPQGLPSSEQFF.

The J gene is TRBJ1-5, the V gene TRBV6-1, with 7 bases matching TRBD1. Germline CDR1 is MNHNS and CDR2 is SASEGT. CDR3 length: 16 amino acids. V trimming: 6 bases; J trimming: 3 bases; junction bases outside the gene matches: 11. The CDR3 region has the DNA TGTGCCAGCAGGGAATACAGGGGAATACACAATCAGCCCCAGCATTTT. As protein: CASREYRGIHNQPQHF.

V is TRBV4-1 and J is TRBJ1-1; D gene unclear. Trimming removed 4 bases at V and 3 bases at J, with 15 bases between. CDR1 and CDR2 from the germline V gene are MGHRA and YSYEKL. The CDR3 runs 15 residues. The chain's CDR3 is CASSPGIRTHTEAFF. The CDR3 nucleotides are TGCGCCAGCAGCCCCGGTATAAGGACGCACACTGAAGCTTTCTTT.

The chain combines TRBV6-4 with TRBJ2-7, with 8 bases matching TRBD2. CDR1 is MRHNA, CDR2 SNTAGT, per germline. With 0 bases clipped from V and 6 bases from J, the junction kept 10 bases outside the gene matches. CDR3 length equals 16 residues. The CDR3 reads CASSDSFGTSVSEQYF. CDR3 coding DNA: TGTGCCAGCAGTGACTCCTTCGGGACTAGTGTTTCCGAGCAGTACTTC.